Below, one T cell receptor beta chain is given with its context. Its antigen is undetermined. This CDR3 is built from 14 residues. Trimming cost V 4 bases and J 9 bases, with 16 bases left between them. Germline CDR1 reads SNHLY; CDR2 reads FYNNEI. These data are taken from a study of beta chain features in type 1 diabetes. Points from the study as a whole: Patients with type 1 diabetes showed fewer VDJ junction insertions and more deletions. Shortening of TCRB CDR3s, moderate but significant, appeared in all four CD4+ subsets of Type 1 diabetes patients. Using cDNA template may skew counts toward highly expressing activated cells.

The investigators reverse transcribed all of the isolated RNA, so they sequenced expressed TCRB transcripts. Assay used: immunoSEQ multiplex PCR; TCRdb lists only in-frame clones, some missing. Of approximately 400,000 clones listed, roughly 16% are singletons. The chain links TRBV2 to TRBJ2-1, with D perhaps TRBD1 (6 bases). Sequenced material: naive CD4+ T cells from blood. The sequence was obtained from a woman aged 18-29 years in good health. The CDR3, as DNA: TGTGCCAGCAGTGGCCAATTACAGGGCGGTGAGCAGTTCTTC. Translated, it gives CASSGQLQGGEQFF.